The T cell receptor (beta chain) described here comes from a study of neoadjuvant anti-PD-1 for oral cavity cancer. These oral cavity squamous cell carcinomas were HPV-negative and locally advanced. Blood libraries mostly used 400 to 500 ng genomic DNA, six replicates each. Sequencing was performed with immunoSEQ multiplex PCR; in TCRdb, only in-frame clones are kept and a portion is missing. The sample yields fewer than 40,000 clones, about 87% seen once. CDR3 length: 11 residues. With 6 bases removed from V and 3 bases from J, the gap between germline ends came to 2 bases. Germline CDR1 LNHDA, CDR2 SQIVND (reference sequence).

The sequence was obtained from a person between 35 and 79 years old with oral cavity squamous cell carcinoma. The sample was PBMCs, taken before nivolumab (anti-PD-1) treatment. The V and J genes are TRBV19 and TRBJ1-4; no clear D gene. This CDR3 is CASSANEKLFF. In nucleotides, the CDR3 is TGTGCCAGTAGCGCTAATGAAAAACTGTTTTTT. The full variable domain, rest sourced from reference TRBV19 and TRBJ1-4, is DGGITQSPKYLFRKEGQNVTLSCEQNLNHDAMYWYRQDPGQGLRLIYYSQIVNDFQKGDIAEGYSVSREKKESFPLTVTSAQKNPTAFYLCASSANEKLFFGSGTQLSVL.